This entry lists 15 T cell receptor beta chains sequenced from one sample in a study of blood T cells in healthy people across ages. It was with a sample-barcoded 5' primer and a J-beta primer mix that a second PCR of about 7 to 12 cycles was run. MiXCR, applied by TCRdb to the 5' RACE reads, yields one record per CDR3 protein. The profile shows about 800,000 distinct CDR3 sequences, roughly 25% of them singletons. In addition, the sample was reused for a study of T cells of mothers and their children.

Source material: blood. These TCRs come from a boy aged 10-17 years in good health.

This CDR3 reads CASSPWVLQETQYF. DNA of the CDR3: TGTGCCAGCAGTCCCTGGGTCCTCCAAGAGACCCAGTACTTC. V and J are TRBV7-2 and TRBJ2-5; no firm D call. Germline V CDR1 and CDR2: SGHTA, FQGNSA. The CDR3 length is 14 residues. Trimming stripped 6 bases from V and 1 base from J, with 12 bases between.

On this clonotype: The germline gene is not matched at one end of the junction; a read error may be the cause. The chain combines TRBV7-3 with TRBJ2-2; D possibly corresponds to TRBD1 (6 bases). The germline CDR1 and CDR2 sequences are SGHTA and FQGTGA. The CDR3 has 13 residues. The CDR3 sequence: CASSSRTDGELFF. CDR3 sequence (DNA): TGTGCCAGCAGCTCTAGGACAGACGGGGAACTGTTTTTT.

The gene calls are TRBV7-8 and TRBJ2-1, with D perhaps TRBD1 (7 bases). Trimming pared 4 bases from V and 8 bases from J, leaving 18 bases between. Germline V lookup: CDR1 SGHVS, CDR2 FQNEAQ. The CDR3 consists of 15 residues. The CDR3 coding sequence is TGTGCCAGCAGCTCCCGGGACGGAGGGGGCTATGAGCAGTTCTTC. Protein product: CASSSRDGGGYEQFF.

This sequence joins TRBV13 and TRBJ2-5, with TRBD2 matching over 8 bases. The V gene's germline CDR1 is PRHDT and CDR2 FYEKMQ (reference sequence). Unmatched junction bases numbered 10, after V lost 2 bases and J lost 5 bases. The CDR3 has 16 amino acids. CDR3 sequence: CASSLNAGGQGETQYF. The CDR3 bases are TGTGCCAGCAGCTTAAACGCGGGGGGCCAGGGTGAGACCCAGTACTTC. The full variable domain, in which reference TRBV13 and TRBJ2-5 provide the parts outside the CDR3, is AAGVIQSPRHLIKEKRETATLKCYPIPRHDTVYWYQQGPGQDPQFLISFYEKMQSDKGSIPDRFSAQQFSDYHSELNMSSLELGDSALYFCASSLNAGGQGETQYFGPGTRLLVL.

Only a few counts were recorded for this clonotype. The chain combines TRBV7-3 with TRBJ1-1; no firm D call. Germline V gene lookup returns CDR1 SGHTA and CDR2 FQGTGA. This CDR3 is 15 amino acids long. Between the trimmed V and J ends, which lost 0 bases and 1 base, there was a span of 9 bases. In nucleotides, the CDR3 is TGTGCCAGCAGCTTAACAAGTTTGCCGAACACTGAAGCTTTCTTT. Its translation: CASSLTSLPNTEAFF.

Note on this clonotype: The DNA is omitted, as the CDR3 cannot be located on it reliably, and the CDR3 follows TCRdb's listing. The CDR3 sequence: CAWRWGGGAPLF. The J gene is TRBJ2-4, the V gene TRBV30; TRBD1, as called in the table, went unchecked against the DNA. The CDR3 region is 12 residues in length, termini included. Germline-derived CDR1 and CDR2 are GTSNPN and SVGIG (reference sequence).

CDR3 sequence: CASSFSREEGTQYF. DNA for the CDR3: TGTGCCAGCAGCTTCTCCAGGGAAGAAGGTACGCAGTATTTT. This chain links TRBV7-9 with TRBJ2-3; D possibly corresponds to TRBD1 (5 bases). Trimming pared 3 bases from V and 8 bases from J, leaving 15 bases between. Germline V CDR1 and CDR2: SEHNR, FQNEAQ (reference sequence). This CDR3 is 14 amino acids long.

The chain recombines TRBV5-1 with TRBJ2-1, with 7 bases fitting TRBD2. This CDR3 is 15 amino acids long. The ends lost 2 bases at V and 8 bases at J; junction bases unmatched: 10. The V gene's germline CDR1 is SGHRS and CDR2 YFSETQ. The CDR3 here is CASSFGGSMGYEQFF. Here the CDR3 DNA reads TGCGCCAGCAGCTTCGGCGGGAGTATGGGGTATGAGCAGTTCTTC. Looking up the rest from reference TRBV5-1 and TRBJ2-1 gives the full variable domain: KAGVTQTPRYLIKTRGQQVTLSCSPISGHRSVSWYQQTPGQGLQFLFEYFSETQRNKGNFPGRFSGRQFSNSRSEMNVSTLELGDSALYLCASSFGGSMGYEQFFGPGTRLTVL.

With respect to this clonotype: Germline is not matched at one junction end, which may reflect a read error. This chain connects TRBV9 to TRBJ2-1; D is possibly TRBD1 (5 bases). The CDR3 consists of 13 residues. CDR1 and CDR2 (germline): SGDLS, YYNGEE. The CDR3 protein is CTSSVDMTDEQFF. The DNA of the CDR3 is TGTACCAGCAGCGTAGACATGACAGACGAGCAGTTCTTC.

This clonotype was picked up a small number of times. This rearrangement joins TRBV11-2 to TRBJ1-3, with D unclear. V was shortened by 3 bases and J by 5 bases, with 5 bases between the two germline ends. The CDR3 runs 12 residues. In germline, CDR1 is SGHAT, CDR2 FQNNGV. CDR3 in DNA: TGTGCCAGCAGCTTCGACAGAAACACCATATATTTT. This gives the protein CASSFDRNTIYF.

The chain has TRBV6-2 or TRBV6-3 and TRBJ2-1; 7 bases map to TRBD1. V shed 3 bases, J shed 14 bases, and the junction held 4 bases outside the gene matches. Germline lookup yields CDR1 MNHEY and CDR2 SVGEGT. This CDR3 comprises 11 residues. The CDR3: CASSYGQEKFF. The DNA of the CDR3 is TGTGCCAGCAGTTATGGACAGGAGAAGTTCTTC.

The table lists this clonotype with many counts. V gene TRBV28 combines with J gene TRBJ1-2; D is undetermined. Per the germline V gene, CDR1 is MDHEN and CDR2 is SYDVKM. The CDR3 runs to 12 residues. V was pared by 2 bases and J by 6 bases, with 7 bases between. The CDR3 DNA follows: TGTGCCAGCAGTTTAGCGGGTAATGGCTACACCTTC. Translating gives CASSLAGNGYTF.

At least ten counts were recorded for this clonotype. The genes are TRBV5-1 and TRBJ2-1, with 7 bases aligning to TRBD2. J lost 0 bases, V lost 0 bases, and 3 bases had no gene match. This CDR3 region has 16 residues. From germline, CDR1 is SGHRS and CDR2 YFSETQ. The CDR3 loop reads CASSLVAGDSYNEQFF. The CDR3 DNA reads TGCGCCAGCAGCTTGGTGGCGGGAGACTCCTACAATGAGCAGTTCTTC.

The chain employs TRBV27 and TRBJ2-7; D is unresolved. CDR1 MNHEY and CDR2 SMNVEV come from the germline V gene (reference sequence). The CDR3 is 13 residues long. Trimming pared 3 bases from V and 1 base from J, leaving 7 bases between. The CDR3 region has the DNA TGTGCCAGCAGTTTCACCCCATCCTACGAGCAGTACTTC. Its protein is CASSFTPSYEQYF.

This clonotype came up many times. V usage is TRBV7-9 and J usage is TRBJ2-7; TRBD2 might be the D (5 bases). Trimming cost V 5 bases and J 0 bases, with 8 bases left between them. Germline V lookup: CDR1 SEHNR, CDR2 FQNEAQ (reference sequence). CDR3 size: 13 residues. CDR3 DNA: TGTGCCAGCAGCGACCGGGACTCCTACGAGCAGTACTTC. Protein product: CASSDRDSYEQYF.